Each of the 10 T cell receptor beta chains below was sequenced from the same sample in a study of post-analysis software for immune sequencing data. Study outcomes and limitations: The five TRBV segments detected at higher frequency in patients than in controls included TRBV5-6, TRBV5-1 and TRBV20-1.

Antigen specificity for these receptors is unknown. Sequencing libraries made from TCR beta cDNA carried unique molecular identifiers. TCRdb passed the PCR reads through MiXCR, listing each CDR3 protein once. The sample holds around 400,000 distinct CDR3 sequences, less than 40% seen once. The sequenced sample was blood. These receptors were obtained from a girl aged 2-10 years with multiple sclerosis.

V and J are TRBV7-2 and TRBJ2-5; perhaps D is TRBD1 or TRBD2 (7 bases each). This CDR3 has 16 residues. Per germline, CDR1 SGHTA and CDR2 FQGNSA. Trimming left V 1 base short and J 2 bases short, with 14 bases between. The CDR3: CASSLVVQGGQETQYF. The CDR3 nucleotides are TGTGCCAGCAGCTTAGTCGTGCAGGGGGGGCAAGAGACCCAGTACTTC.

This clonotype was observed a handful of times. CDR3 sequence (DNA): TGTGCCAGCAGCGACTTAGGGGTCGGCGAGCAGTACTTC. Translated: CASSDLGVGEQYF. The chain carries TRBV9 and TRBJ2-5; weak D call: TRBD1 (5 bases). The J call could be wrong; TRBJ2-7 is a better fit for the DNA end. This CDR3 has 13 amino acids. Germline V lookup: CDR1 SGDLS, CDR2 YYNGEE.

This clonotype is a singleton in its sample. V gene TRBV25-1 combines with J gene TRBJ2-6, with no clear D. Germline V lookup: CDR1 MGHDK, CDR2 SYGVNS. The V and J ends lost 8 bases and 1 base respectively, with 6 bases between them. The CDR3 is 13 residues long. The chain's CDR3 is CASPDSGANVLTF. The CDR3 nucleotides read TGTGCCAGCCCGGATTCTGGGGCCAACGTCCTGACTTTC.

This clonotype was counted a few times. The chain employs TRBV20-1 and TRBJ2-1; 9 positions match TRBD2. The V gene end was trimmed by 1 base and the J gene end by 0 bases; junction bases not matched to a gene: 7. The CDR3 covers 17 residues. Germline lookup yields CDR1 DFQATT and CDR2 SNEGSKA (reference sequence). Written as DNA, the CDR3 is TGCAGTGCTAGAGTAGCGGGGGCTCCGAGCTCCTACAATGAGCAGTTCTTC. This codes for CSARVAGAPSSYNEQFF.

This clonotype was found a few times. The rearrangement uses TRBV29-1 and TRBJ2-3; TRBD1 matches at 8 bases. With V trimmed by 6 bases and J by 4 bases, 3 bases remained unmatched. This CDR3 has 12 amino acids. CDR1 and CDR2 from the germline V gene are SQVTM and ANQGSEA. This chain's CDR3 is CSVAQGADTQYF. CDR3 DNA: TGCAGCGTAGCACAGGGGGCAGATACGCAGTATTTT.

This clonotype turned up a few times. J is TRBJ2-7 and V is TRBV5-1; 11 nucleotides line up with TRBD1. The germline gives CDR1 SGHRS, CDR2 YFSETQ. Germline trimming cut 7 bases from V and 7 bases from J; bases unmatched to any gene: 13. The CDR3 is 15 residues long. The DNA for the CDR3 is TGCGCCAGCGAAATTAACGGACAGGGGGCGAGTGAGCAGTACTTC. Translation: CASEINGQGASEQYF.

This clonotype was seen many times. This sequence joins TRBV7-9 and TRBJ2-3; perhaps TRBD2 as D (5 bases). Germline CDR1 reads SEHNR; CDR2 reads FQNEAQ (reference sequence). Deletions cut 1 base from V and 2 bases from J, with 7 bases between. The CDR3 spans 14 residues. For the CDR3, the DNA is TGTGCCAGCAGCTTAGTGGACTCCACAGATACGCAGTATTTT. It translates to CASSLVDSTDTQYF.

This chain connects TRBV27 to TRBJ2-3; no clear D. Germline V lookup: CDR1 MNHEY, CDR2 SMNVEV (reference sequence). This CDR3 is built from 13 residues. Trimming shortened V by 10 bases and J by 6 bases, and 17 bases separated the two germline ends. The CDR3 DNA sequence: TGTGCCACAACAACTCGCTCCAGGGATACGCAGTATTTT. It specifies CATTTRSRDTQYF.

The chain uses TRBV5-1 and TRBJ2-7; D could derive from TRBD1 or TRBD2 (5 bases each). The V end lost 2 bases, the J end lost 0 bases, and 15 bases lay between the germline ends. The CDR3 consists of 16 residues. CDR1 SGHRS and CDR2 YFSETQ come from the germline V gene. This CDR3 is CASSLSGTASSYEQYF. The DNA for the CDR3 is TGCGCCAGCAGCTTATCCGGGACGGCAAGCTCCTACGAGCAGTACTTC.

In its sample, this clonotype was seen a few times. The chain is built from TRBV20-1 and TRBJ2-1; 8 positions agree with TRBD2. The germline V gene encodes CDR1 DFQATT and CDR2 SNEGSKA (reference sequence). Trimming took 8 bases from V and 5 from J; bases not matched to a gene: 11. The CDR3 length is 14 residues. The DNA of the CDR3 is TGCAGTACGAAAGCCGGGACTAGGGACAATGAGCAGTTCTTC. Protein product: CSTKAGTRDNEQFF.